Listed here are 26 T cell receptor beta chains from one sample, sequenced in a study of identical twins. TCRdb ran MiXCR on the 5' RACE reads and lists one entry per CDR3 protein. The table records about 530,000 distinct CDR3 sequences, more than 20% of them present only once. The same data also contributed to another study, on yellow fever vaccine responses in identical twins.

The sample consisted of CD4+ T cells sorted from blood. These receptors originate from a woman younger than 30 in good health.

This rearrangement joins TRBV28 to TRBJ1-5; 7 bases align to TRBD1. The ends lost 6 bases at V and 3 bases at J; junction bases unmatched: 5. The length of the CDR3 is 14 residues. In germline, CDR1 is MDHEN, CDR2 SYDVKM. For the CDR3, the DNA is TGTGCCAGCAGGACGGGACAGTACAATCAGCCCCAGCATTTT. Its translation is CASRTGQYNQPQHF. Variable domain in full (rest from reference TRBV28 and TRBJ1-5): DVKVTQSSRYLVKRTGEKVFLECVQDMDHENMFWYRQDPGLGLRLIYFSYDVKMKEKGDIPEGYSVSREKKERFSLILESASTNQTSMYLCASRTGQYNQPQHFGDGTRLSIL.

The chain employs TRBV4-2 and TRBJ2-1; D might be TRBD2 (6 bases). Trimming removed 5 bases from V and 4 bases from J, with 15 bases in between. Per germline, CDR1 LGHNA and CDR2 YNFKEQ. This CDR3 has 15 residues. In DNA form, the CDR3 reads TGTGCCAGCAGCGACGGGGAGGCCCCATACAATGAGCAGTTCTTC. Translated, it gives CASSDGEAPYNEQFF.

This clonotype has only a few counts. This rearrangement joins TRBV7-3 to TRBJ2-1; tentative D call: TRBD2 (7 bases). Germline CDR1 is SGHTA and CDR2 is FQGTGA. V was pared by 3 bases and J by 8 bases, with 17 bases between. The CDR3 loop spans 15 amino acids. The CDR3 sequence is CASSLGGLESDEQFF. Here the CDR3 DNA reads TGTGCCAGCAGCTTGGGGGGGCTAGAGTCCGATGAGCAGTTCTTC.

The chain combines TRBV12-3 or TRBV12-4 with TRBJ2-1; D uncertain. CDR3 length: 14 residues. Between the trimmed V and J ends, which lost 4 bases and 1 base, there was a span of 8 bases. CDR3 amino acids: CASSSETSYNEQFF. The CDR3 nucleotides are TGTGCCAGCAGTTCAGAAACTTCCTACAATGAGCAGTTCTTC.

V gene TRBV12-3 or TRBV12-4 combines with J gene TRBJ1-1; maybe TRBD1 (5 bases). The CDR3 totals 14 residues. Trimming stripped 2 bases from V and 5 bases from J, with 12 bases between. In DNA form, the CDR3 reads TGTGCCAGCAGTTTAATAGGGGCTGGAACTGAAGCTTTCTTT. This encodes CASSLIGAGTEAFF.

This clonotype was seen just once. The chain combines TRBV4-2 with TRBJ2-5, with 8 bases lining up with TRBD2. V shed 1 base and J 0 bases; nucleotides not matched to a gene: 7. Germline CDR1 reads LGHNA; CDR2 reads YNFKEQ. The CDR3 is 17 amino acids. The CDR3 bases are TGTGCCAGCAGCCAAGTAGGTAGCGGGGACAACCAAGAGACCCAGTACTTC. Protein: CASSQVGSGDNQETQYF.

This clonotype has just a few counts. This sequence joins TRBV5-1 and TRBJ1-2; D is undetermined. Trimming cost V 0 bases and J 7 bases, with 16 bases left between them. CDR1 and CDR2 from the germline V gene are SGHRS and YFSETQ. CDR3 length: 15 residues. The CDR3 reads CASSLVVAGSSGYTF. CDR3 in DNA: TGCGCCAGCAGCTTGGTGGTGGCGGGAAGCTCTGGCTACACCTTC.

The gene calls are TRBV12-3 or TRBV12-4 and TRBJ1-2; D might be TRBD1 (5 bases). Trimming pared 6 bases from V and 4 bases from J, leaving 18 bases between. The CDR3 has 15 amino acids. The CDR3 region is CASRSAGTTSYGYTF. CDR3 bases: TGTGCCAGCAGGTCCGCCGGGACCACATCCTATGGCTACACCTTC.

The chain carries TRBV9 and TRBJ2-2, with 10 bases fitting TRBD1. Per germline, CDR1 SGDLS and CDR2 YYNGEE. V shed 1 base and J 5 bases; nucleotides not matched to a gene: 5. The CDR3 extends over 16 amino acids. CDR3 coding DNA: TGTGCCAGCAGCGTACGGGACAGGGGATGGACCGGGGAGCTGTTTTTT. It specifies CASSVRDRGWTGELFF.

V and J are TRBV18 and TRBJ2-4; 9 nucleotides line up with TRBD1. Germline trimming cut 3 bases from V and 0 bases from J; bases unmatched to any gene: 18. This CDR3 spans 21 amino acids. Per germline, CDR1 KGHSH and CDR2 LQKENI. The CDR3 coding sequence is TGTGCCAGCTCACCTATCATTCCGGGACAGGGAACCATCCTAGCCAAAAACATTCAGTACTTC. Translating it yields CASSPIIPGQGTILAKNIQYF.

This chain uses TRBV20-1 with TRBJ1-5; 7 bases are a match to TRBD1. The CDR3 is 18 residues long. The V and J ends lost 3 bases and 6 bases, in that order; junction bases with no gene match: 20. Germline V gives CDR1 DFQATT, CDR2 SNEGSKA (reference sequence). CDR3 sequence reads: CSASSDRDSLSGSQPQHF. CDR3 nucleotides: TGCAGTGCTAGTTCAGACCGGGACAGCCTGAGTGGGAGTCAGCCCCAGCATTTT.

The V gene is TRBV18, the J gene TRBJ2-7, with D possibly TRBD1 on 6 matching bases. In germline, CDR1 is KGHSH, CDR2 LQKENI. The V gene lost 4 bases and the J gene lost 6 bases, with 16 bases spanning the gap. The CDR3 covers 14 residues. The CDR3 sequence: CASSRYRVEGEQYV. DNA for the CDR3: TGTGCCAGCTCACGTTACAGGGTTGAAGGCGAGCAGTACGTC.

CDR3 DNA: TGTGCCAGCAGTTTTTCCGGCGTTTACACTGAAGCTTTCTTT. It translates to CASSFSGVYTEAFF. The V call is TRBV12-3 or TRBV12-4, the J call TRBJ1-1; D gene uncertain. This CDR3 region has 14 residues. Between the trimmed V and J ends, which lost 3 bases and 3 bases, there was a span of 11 bases.

The CDR3 loop is CASSLEGHGTGELFF. The CDR3, as DNA: TGTGCCAGCAGCTTAGAGGGACACGGCACCGGGGAGCTGTTTTTT. The chain employs TRBV7-2 and TRBJ2-2; D possibly corresponds to TRBD1 (6 bases). Trimming left V 1 base short and J 4 bases short, with 10 bases between. Germline V gene sequence: CDR1 SGHTA, CDR2 FQGNSA. CDR3 length equals 15 residues.

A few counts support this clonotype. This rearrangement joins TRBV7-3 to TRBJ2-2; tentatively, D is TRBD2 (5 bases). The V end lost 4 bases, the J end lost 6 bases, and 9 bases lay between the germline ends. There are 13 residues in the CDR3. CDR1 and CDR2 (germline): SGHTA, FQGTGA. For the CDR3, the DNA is TGTGCCAGCAGCTCCGGACTCTCCGGGGAGCTGTTTTTT. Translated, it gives CASSSGLSGELFF.

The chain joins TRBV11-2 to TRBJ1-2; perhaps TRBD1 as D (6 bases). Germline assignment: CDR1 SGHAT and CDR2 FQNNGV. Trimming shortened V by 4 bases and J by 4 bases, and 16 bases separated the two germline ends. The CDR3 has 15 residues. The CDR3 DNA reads TGTGCCAGCAGCTCGACAGGAGGCCTTATCTATGGCTACACCTTC. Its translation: CASSSTGGLIYGYTF.

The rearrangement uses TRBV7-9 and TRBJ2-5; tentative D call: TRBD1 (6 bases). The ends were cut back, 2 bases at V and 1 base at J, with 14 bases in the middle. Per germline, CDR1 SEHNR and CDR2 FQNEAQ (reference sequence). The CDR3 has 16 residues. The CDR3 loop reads CASSLLGADFQETQYF. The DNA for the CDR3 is TGTGCCAGCAGCTTATTGGGGGCGGACTTCCAAGAGACCCAGTACTTC.

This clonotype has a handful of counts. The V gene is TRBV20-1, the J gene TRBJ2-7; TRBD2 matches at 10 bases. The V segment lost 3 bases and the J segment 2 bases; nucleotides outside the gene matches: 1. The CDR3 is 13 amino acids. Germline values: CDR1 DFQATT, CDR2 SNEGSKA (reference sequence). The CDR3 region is CSASLAGAYEQYF. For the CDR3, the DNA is TGCAGTGCTAGCCTAGCGGGAGCCTACGAGCAGTACTTC.

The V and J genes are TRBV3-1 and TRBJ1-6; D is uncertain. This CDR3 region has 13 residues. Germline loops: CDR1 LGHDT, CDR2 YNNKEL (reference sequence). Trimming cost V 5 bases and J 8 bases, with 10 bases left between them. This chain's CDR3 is CASSLRQDSPLHF. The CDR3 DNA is TGTGCCAGCAGCTTAAGGCAGGATTCACCCCTCCACTTT.

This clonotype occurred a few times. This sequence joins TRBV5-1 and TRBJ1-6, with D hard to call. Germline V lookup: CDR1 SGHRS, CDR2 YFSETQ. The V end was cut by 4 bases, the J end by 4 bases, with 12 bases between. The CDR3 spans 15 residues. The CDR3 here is CASSLDGSYNSPLHF. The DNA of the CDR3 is TGCGCCAGCAGCCTGGACGGCAGTTATAATTCACCCCTCCACTTT.

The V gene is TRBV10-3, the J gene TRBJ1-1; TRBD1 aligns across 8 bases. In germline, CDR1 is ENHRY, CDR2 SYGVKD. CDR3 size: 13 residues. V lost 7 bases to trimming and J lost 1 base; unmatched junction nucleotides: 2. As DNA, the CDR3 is TGTGCCATCACTGGGACAGGGAACACTGAAGCTTTCTTT. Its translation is CAITGTGNTEAFF.

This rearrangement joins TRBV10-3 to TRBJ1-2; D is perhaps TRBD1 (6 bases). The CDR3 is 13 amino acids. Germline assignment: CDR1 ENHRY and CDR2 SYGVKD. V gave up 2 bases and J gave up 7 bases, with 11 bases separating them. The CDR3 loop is CAISEDRPPGYTF. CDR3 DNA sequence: TGTGCCATCAGTGAGGACAGGCCTCCTGGCTACACCTTC.

CDR3 amino acids: CAISGNSGGLSYNEQFF. The CDR3 DNA is TGTGCCATTTCAGGGAATTCTGGGGGGCTCTCATACAATGAGCAGTTCTTC. The gene calls are TRBV10-3 and TRBJ2-1; D is tentatively TRBD1 or TRBD2 (6 bases each). CDR3 length: 17 amino acids. CDR1 ENHRY and CDR2 SYGVKD come from the germline V gene. The germline V and J ends were trimmed by 9 bases and 4 bases, with 25 bases remaining between them.

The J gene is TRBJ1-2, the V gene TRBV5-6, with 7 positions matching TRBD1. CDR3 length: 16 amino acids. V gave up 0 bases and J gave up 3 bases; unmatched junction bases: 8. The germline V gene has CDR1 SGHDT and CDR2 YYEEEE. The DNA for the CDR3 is TGTGCCAGCAGCTTGGTCTGGGCAGGGGGAGACTATGGCTACACCTTC. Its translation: CASSLVWAGGDYGYTF.

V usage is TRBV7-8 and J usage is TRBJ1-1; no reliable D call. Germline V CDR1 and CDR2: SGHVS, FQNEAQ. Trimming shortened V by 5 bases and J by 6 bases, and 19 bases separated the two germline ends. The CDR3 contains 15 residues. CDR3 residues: CASSKLGGILAEAFF. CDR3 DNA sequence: TGTGCCAGCAGCAAATTGGGAGGGATCCTTGCTGAAGCTTTCTTT.

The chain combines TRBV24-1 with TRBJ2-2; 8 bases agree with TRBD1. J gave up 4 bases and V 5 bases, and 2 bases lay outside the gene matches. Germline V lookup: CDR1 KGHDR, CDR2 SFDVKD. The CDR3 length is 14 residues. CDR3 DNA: TGTGCCACCAGTGCCGACAGGGGCACCGGGGAGCTGTTTTTT. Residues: CATSADRGTGELFF.